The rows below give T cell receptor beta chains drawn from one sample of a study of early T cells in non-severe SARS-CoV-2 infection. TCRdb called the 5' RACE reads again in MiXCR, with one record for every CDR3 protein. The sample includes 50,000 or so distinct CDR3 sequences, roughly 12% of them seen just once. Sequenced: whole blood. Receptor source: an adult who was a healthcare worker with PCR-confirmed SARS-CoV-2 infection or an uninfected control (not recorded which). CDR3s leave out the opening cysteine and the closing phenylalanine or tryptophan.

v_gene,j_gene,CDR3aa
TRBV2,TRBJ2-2,ASRSGGRTEELF
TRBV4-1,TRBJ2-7,ASSQALGTGLGEQY
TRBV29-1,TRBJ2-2,SVAGQGSNTGELF
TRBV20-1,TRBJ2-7,SAVQGASYEQY
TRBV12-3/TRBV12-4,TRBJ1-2,ASANPGDGDGYT
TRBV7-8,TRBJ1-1,ASSLVAGLNTEAF
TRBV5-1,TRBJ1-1,ASSLPQPNTEAF
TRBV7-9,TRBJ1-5,ASSLEQDQPQH
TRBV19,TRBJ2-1,ASSIGREGDEQF
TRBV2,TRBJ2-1,ASSEDALGANEQF
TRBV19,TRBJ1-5,ASTPGQAKGQPQH
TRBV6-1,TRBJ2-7,ASSEASGRIHEQY
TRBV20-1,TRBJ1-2,SAHRGSSYGYT
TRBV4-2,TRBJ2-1,ASSQVGQGGYNEQF
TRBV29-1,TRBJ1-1,SVVGDSANTEAF
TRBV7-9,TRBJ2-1,ASSFGPSGGTTNEQF
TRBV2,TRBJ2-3,ASKTGPSTDTQY
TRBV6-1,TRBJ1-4,ASRQLQGDEKLF
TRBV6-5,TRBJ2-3,ASSYSRDSTDTQY
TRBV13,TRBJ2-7,ASSNYGADNSYEQY
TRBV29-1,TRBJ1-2,SVTGGGYT
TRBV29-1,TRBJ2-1,SVEDLAGGAYNEQF
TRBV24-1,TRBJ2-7,ATGDNNSYEQY
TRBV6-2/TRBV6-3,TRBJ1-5,ASSSGGGLGQPQH
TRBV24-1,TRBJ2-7,ATSQGFLNEQY
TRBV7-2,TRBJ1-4,ASSLAGQFNEKLF
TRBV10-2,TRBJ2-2,ASSALDRGPGELF
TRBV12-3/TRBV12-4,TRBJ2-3,ASSSDRRIDTQY
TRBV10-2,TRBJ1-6,ASTDSPLH
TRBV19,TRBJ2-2,ASSMQGRTGELF
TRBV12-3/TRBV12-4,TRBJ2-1,ASSLVLRQGAYNEQF
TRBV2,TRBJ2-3,ASSLAGEADTQY
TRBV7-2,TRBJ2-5,ASRPPLKETQY
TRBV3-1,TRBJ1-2,ASSLLFPPGSHGYT
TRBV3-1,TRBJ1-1,ASSQRDRNTEAF
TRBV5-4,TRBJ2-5,ASSYLADQETQY
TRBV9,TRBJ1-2,ASRGQGSSYGYT
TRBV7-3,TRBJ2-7,ASSFEVYEQY
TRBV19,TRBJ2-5,ASSTRDIPETQY
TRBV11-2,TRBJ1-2,ASSLAGGGMYGYT
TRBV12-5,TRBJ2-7,ASVGPSDEQY
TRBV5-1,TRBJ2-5,ASSLIQGQETQY
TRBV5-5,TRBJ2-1,ASSLKSGTQYNEQF
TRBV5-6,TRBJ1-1,ASSLVGQGWMGTEAF
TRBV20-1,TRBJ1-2,SASTGGTGYT
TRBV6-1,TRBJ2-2,ASSEALGLAGLNTGELF
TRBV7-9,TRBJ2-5,ASSLGLAGQETQY
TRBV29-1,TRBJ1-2,SVENRDNYGYT
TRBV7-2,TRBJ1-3,ASSSDRGNTIY
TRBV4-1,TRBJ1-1,ASSQDLKNTEAF
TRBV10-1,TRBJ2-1,ASSDGGGVNEQF
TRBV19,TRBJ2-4,ASSIAPRDRIQY
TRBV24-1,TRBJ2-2,ATSAGRGTGELF